The T cell receptor (beta chain) described here comes from a study of regulatory T cells in long-lasting Graves disease. This clonotype appeared a few times. Germline V lookup: CDR1 LNHNV, CDR2 YYDKDF (reference sequence). The CDR3 consists of 18 residues. Trimming pared 0 bases from V and 3 bases from J, leaving 18 bases between. Libraries of TCR beta came from iRepertoire HTBI primers plus Arm-PCR of CDR3 regions. MiXCR was run by TCRdb on the multiplex PCR reads, yielding one entry per CDR3 protein. This table has about 400,000 distinct CDR3 sequences, over 12% appearing once. The time point: newly diagnosed GD, antithyroid drugs for less than 3 months. Scientists built the TCR library using RNA that was extracted from PBMCs. An endocrinology department located in Xi'an, China, was where the patients came from. This sample was also put to use in a study of T cells in Graves' hyperthyroidism and ophthalmopathy.

Here the sequenced sample was peripheral blood mononuclear cells (PBMCs), taken at new diagnosis, from a patient treated with antithyroid drugs. The chain couples TRBV15 to TRBJ2-1; TRBD1 or TRBD2 may be the D gene (6 bases each). The source is a middle-aged woman with Graves disease. The DNA for the CDR3 is TGTGCCACCAGCAGAGAGGGGGACACTAGCCCCTACTACAATGAGCAGTTCTTC. Its protein is CATSREGDTSPYYNEQFF.